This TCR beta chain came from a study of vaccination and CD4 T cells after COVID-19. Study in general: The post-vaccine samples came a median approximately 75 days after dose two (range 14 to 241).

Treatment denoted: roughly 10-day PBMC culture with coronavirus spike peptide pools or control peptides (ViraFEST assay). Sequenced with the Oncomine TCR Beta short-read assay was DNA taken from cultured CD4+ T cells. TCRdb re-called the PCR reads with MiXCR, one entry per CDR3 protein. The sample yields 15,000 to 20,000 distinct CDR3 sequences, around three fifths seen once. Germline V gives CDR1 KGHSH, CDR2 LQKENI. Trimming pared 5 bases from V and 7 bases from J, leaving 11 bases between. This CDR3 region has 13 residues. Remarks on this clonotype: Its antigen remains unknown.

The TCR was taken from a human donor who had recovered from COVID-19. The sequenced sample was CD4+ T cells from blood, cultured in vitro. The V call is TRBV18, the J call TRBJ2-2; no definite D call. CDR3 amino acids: CASSSTWGGELFF. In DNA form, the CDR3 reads TGTGCCAGCTCATCCACGTGGGGCGGGGAGCTGTTTTTT.